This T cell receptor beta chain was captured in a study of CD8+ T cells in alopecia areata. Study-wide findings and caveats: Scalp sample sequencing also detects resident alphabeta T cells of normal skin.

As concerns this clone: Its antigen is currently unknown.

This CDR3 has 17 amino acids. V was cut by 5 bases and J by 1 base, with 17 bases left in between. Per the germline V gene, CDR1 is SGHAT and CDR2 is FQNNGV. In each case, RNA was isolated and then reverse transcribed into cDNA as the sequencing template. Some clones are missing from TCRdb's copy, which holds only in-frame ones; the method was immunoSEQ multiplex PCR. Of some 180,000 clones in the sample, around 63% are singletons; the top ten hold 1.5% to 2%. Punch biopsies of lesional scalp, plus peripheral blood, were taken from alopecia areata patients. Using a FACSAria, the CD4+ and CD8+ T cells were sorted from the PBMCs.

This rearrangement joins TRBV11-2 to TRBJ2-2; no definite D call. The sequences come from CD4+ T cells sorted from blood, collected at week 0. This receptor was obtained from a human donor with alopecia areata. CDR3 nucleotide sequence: TGTGCCAGCAGCCAGCGCCAAAGGTTCCTGAACACCGGGGAGCTGTTTTTT. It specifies CASSQRQRFLNTGELFF.